This TCR beta chain was captured by sequencing in a study of siplizumab effects on memory and regulatory T cells. On this clone: Its antigen remains unknown.

Generated by immunoSEQ multiplex PCR, the TCRdb table keeps only in-frame clones and is missing some. The table shows about 100,000 clones, with less than 95% occurring only once. Study outcomes and limitations: An assignable naive or memory phenotype was lacking in roughly 75-95% of proliferating CD4+ or CD8+ clones. No more than a minor fraction of alloreactive clones could be traced back to unstimulated subsets. Controls showed an average of about 27% Treg-derived mappable alloreactive CD4+ clones, while siplizumab showed around 69%. Apparently key alloresponse contributors, naive T cells also seemed more diverse than memory cells.

The CDR3 has 15 residues. The germline V gene has CDR1 SGHTS and CDR2 YDEGEE. Trimming took off 0 bases at V and 4 bases at J, with 10 bases between the two ends. The chain uses TRBV5-8 and TRBJ1-4, with TRBD1 as a possible D gene (5 bases). This receptor was identified in a human donor in good health. Sequenced: non-Treg CD4+ T cells sorted from blood. The CDR3 reads CASSLVRDFNEKLFF. CDR3 sequence (DNA): TGTGCCAGCAGCTTGGTACGGGACTTTAATGAAAAACTGTTTTTT.